Shown below are 10 T cell receptor beta chains from a single sample sequenced in a study of blood T cell repertoires in COVID-19. Generated by immunoSEQ multiplex PCR, the TCRdb table keeps only in-frame clones and is missing some. Counted here are some 290,000 clones, 90% occurring once; the ten biggest clones make up 3.9%. Sequencing was performed on PBMCs or T cells enriched from blood (not recorded which). The source is a woman aged 25 to 45 who had been exposed to COVID-19.

The chain combines TRBV4-1 with TRBJ2-1; TRBD2 aligns across 12 bases. The CDR3 contains 16 residues. Germline values: CDR1 MGHRA, CDR2 YSYEKL. J gave up 4 bases and V 0 bases, and 1 base lay outside the gene matches. For the CDR3, the DNA is TGCGCCAGCAGCCAAGATACTAGCGGGGGGTACAATGAGCAGTTCTTC. It specifies CASSQDTSGGYNEQFF.

V is TRBV7-9 and J is TRBJ1-6; D is uncertain. The ends were cut back, 6 bases at V and 7 bases at J, with 16 bases in the middle. This CDR3 spans 15 amino acids. CDR1 and CDR2 (germline): SEHNR, FQNEAQ (reference sequence). CDR3 DNA: TGTGCCAGCAGGGGGAGGCAGGAGCCGAATTCACCCCTCCACTTT. This translates into CASRGRQEPNSPLHF.

The rearrangement links TRBV7-6 to TRBJ1-1, with D possibly matching TRBD1 (6 bases). The CDR3 is 14 residues long. Germline V gene lookup returns CDR1 SGHVS and CDR2 FNYEAQ. V lost 5 bases to trimming and J lost 2 bases, with 12 bases between them. CDR3 nucleotides: TGTGCCAGCAGCCTTCAACAGGGCAACACTGAAGCTTTCTTT. The encoded protein is CASSLQQGNTEAFF.

This sequence joins TRBV6-2 or TRBV6-3 and TRBJ2-1, with D possibly being TRBD2 (6 bases). Between the trimmed V and J ends, which lost 5 bases and 5 bases, there was a span of 10 bases. CDR1 MNHEY and CDR2 SVGEGT come from the germline V gene. The CDR3 is 13 amino acids. CDR3 DNA sequence: TGTGCCAGCAGTCGTGCGGGGAACAATGAGCAGTTCTTC. Encoded protein: CASSRAGNNEQFF.

CDR3 sequence reads: CAIREVRGEGTYTF. CDR3 DNA sequence: TGTGCCATCAGAGAAGTAAGAGGCGAGGGAACCTACACCTTC. The chain employs TRBV10-3 and TRBJ1-2; D unclear. Germline V gives CDR1 ENHRY, CDR2 SYGVKD. V dropped 6 bases and J dropped 10 bases, with 21 bases sitting between them. The CDR3 consists of 14 residues.

The genes are TRBV7-6 and TRBJ1-3; no firm D call. Trimming removed 5 bases at V and 0 bases at J, with 8 bases between. Germline V gene lookup returns CDR1 SGHVS and CDR2 FNYEAQ. The CDR3 length is 14 residues. The CDR3 bases are TGTGCCAGCAGCCCCCGGGGCTCTGGAAACACCATATATTTT. Protein sequence: CASSPRGSGNTIYF.

This clone was seen only once. Its ends do not fully match the called genes, so a read error is possible. This chain connects TRBV11-3 to TRBJ1-1; tentatively, D is TRBD1 (5 bases). This CDR3 region has 12 residues. Germline CDR1 SGHNT, CDR2 YENEEA. CDR3 region: CASSSDNSEAFF. In DNA form, the CDR3 reads TGTGCCAGCAGCTCGGACAACAGTGAAGCTTTCTTT.

This chain connects TRBV20-1 to TRBJ2-1, with D perhaps TRBD1 (5 bases). V dropped 8 bases and J dropped 8 bases, with 13 bases sitting between them. The length of the CDR3 is 11 residues. Germline lookup yields CDR1 DFQATT and CDR2 SNEGSKA (reference sequence). The CDR3 sequence is CSWGRGHEQFF. DNA for the CDR3: TGCAGTTGGGGCCGAGGCCATGAGCAGTTCTTC.

The genes are TRBV3-1 (or the pseudogene TRBV3-2) and TRBJ1-1; no firm D call. This CDR3 spans 17 amino acids. CDR1 LGHDT and CDR2 YNNKEL come from the germline V gene (reference sequence). Trimming cost V 0 bases and J 1 base, with 15 bases left between them. CDR3 in amino acids: CASSQEYWQNKNTEAFF. CDR3 nucleotide sequence: TGTGCCAGCAGCCAAGAATATTGGCAGAACAAGAACACTGAAGCTTTCTTT.

This chain connects TRBV4-1 to TRBJ2-5; possible D gene TRBD1, 5 bases. The germline V gene encodes CDR1 MGHRA and CDR2 YSYEKL. The CDR3 contains 16 residues. Trimming pared 5 bases from V and 3 bases from J, leaving 19 bases between. CDR3 in DNA: TGCGCCAGCAGCGGCAAGGTCCGGCAGGGTAAAGAGACCCAGTACTTC. It is translated as CASSGKVRQGKETQYF.